Presented here are 28 T cell receptor beta chains from one specimen sequenced in a study of shared clonotypes between healthy human individuals. CD45RO-negative, CCR7-selected cells formed the naive CD8 fraction, which excluded terminally differentiated effector memory CD45RA+ cells. Assay: immunoSEQ multiplex PCR; the TCRdb copy retains only in-frame clones and omits some. The sample records some 2 million clones, about 95% being singletons. What was sequenced was naive CD8+ T cells sorted from blood. The origin of the receptors is a man aged 18-30 years in good health.

The count of this clone is one. The chain uses TRBV6-4 and TRBJ2-2; TRBD1 is a possible D gene (6 bases). The length of the CDR3 is 16 residues. Trimming shortened V by 1 base and J by 6 bases, and 15 bases separated the two germline ends. Looked up from germline, CDR1 is MRHNA and CDR2 is SNTAGT. The CDR3 region has the DNA TGTGCCAGCAGTGACTTCGCTGGGGGCGTATCCGGGGAGCTGTTTTTT. Translating it yields CASSDFAGGVSGELFF.

To note about this clone: Additional DNA sequences in this sample encode the identical CDR3. The chain combines TRBV11-2 with TRBJ2-7; 10 nucleotides match TRBD2. The trim removed 5 bases at V and 4 bases at J, leaving 5 bases unmatched. The germline CDR1 and CDR2 sequences are SGHAT and FQNNGV. This CDR3 is 14 amino acids long. The CDR3 protein is CASSPGLASYEQYF. The DNA of the CDR3 is TGTGCCAGCAGCCCGGGACTAGCGAGTTACGAGCAGTACTTC.

This chain links TRBV2 with TRBJ2-7, with D unresolved. This CDR3 spans 12 amino acids. V was shortened by 7 bases and J by 2 bases, with 9 bases between the two germline ends. Per the germline V gene, CDR1 is SNHLY and CDR2 is FYNNEI. The CDR3 nucleotides read TGTGCCAGCATTGGGTCAACCTACGAGCAGTACTTC. Translation: CASIGSTYEQYF.

The V call is TRBV7-8, the J call TRBJ2-1; a possible D gene is TRBD2 (6 bases). Germline V gene lookup returns CDR1 SGHVS and CDR2 FQNEAQ. Trimming left V 7 bases short and J 3 bases short, with 19 bases between. This CDR3 has 16 amino acids. CDR3 in amino acids: CASTLAGGAVYNEQFF. DNA for the CDR3: TGTGCCAGCACCCTCGCCGGAGGGGCAGTCTACAATGAGCAGTTCTTC.

V usage is TRBV27 and J usage is TRBJ2-1, with D maybe TRBD2 (5 bases). The CDR3 contains 14 residues. Trimming left V 3 bases short and J 4 bases short, with 10 bases between. CDR1 is MNHEY, CDR2 SMNVEV, per germline (reference sequence). The CDR3 DNA is TGTGCCAGCAGTTTTAGCGTCGAATACAATGAGCAGTTCTTC. Its translation: CASSFSVEYNEQFF.

This rearrangement joins TRBV11-2 to TRBJ2-7, with D possibly TRBD2 on 5 matching bases. CDR3 length equals 12 residues. The V end lost 7 bases, the J end lost 7 bases, and 14 bases lay between the germline ends. Per germline, CDR1 SGHAT and CDR2 FQNNGV. The CDR3 loop is CASTNLGSEQYF. The CDR3 nucleotides are TGTGCCAGCACCAACCTTGGGAGTGAGCAGTACTTC.

This chain links TRBV18 with TRBJ2-1; 7 nucleotides match TRBD1. This CDR3 spans 17 amino acids. Germline V gene lookup returns CDR1 KGHSH and CDR2 LQKENI. Germline trimming cut 7 bases from V and 3 bases from J; bases unmatched to any gene: 15. The DNA for the CDR3 is TGTGCCAGCTACCCGACCCCGTTGACAGGGATCTACAATGAGCAGTTCTTC. This sequence encodes CASYPTPLTGIYNEQFF. Complete variable domain (other parts from reference TRBV18 and TRBJ2-1): NAGVMQNPRHLVRRRGQEARLRCSPMKGHSHVYWYRQLPEEGLKFMVYLQKENIIDESGMPKERFSAEFPKEGPSILRIQQVVRGDSAAYFCASYPTPLTGIYNEQFFGPGTRLTVL.

J is TRBJ2-3 and V is TRBV27, with a tentative D call TRBD1 (6 bases). V lost 0 bases to trimming and J lost 2 bases, with 9 bases between them. In germline, CDR1 is MNHEY, CDR2 SMNVEV (reference sequence). The CDR3 covers 15 residues. CDR3: CASSLSGTNTDTQYF. The DNA of the CDR3 is TGTGCCAGCAGTTTATCGGGGACAAACACAGATACGCAGTATTTT.

The rearrangement joins TRBV27 to TRBJ2-1; no reliable D call. The CDR3 length is 12 residues. Trimming removed 0 bases from V and 14 bases from J, with 11 bases in between. Germline loops: CDR1 MNHEY, CDR2 SMNVEV (reference sequence). The CDR3 loop reads CASSLSARPEFF. CDR3 DNA: TGTGCCAGCAGTTTATCGGCGCGGCCGGAGTTCTTC.

Comments on this clone: The same CDR3 also results from other DNA sequences found in this sample. This chain joins TRBV28 and TRBJ2-2; D remains ambiguous. The CDR3 spans 12 residues. Trimming took off 5 bases at V and 5 bases at J, with 6 bases between the two ends. From germline, CDR1 is MDHEN and CDR2 SYDVKM. CDR3 amino acids: CASSIRTGELFF. DNA for the CDR3: TGTGCCAGCAGTATTCGGACCGGGGAGCTGTTTTTT. Filled out from reference TRBV28 and TRBJ2-2, the complete variable domain reads DVKVTQSSRYLVKRTGEKVFLECVQDMDHENMFWYRQDPGLGLRLIYFSYDVKMKEKGDIPEGYSVSREKKERFSLILESASTNQTSMYLCASSIRTGELFFGEGSRLTVL.

The chain links TRBV9 to TRBJ2-2, with 9 bases matching TRBD1. This CDR3 has 18 amino acids. Germline V gene sequence: CDR1 SGDLS, CDR2 YYNGEE. V shed 3 bases, J shed 5 bases, and the junction held 14 bases outside the gene matches. The CDR3 nucleotides are TGTGCCAGCAGCGGACCGGCCGGACAGGGGTTCGATACCGGGGAGCTGTTTTTT. Translating gives CASSGPAGQGFDTGELFF.

This clone has only one observation. The same CDR3 can be traced to other DNA sequences in this sample. The rearrangement joins TRBV10-2 to TRBJ2-1; D is unclear. Deletions cut 3 bases from V and 6 bases from J, with 3 bases between. This CDR3 contains 11 residues. Looked up from germline, CDR1 is WSHSY and CDR2 is SAAADI. The CDR3 DNA reads TGCGCCAGCAGTGATAGCAATGAGCAGTTCTTC. The encoded protein is CASSDSNEQFF.

The chain is built from TRBV6-5 and TRBJ1-2, with 7 positions matching TRBD1. The CDR3 loop spans 14 amino acids. Germline V gene lookup returns CDR1 MNHEY and CDR2 SVGAGI. V shed 4 bases, J shed 3 bases, and the junction held 5 bases outside the gene matches. CDR3 region: CASSSEGADYGYTF. The CDR3, as DNA: TGTGCCAGCAGTTCGGAGGGGGCGGACTATGGCTACACCTTC.

The chain has TRBV5-4 and TRBJ1-1; 8 bases align to TRBD1. The CDR3 loop spans 14 amino acids. With 0 bases clipped from V and 7 bases from J, the junction kept 5 bases outside the gene matches. Germline V CDR1 and CDR2: SGHNT, YYREEE (reference sequence). CDR3 in DNA: TGTGCCAGCAGCTTGGACACCGGGACAGGTGAAGCTTTCTTT. It encodes CASSLDTGTGEAFF.

The V call is TRBV28, the J call TRBJ2-2; the D gene is possibly TRBD2 (5 bases). CDR3 length equals 15 residues. The V end lost 6 bases, the J end lost 3 bases, and 14 bases lay between the germline ends. Per germline, CDR1 MDHEN and CDR2 SYDVKM. CDR3 bases: TGTGCCAGCAGCTTTACTAGAGTGTACACCGGGGAGCTGTTTTTT. It yields the protein CASSFTRVYTGELFF.

CDR3 region: CASTVTGEQETQYF. The CDR3 bases are TGTGCCAGCACCGTAACGGGGGAACAAGAGACCCAGTACTTC. The chain combines TRBV28 with TRBJ2-5, with D tentatively TRBD2 (6 bases). Trimming stripped 7 bases from V and 2 bases from J, with 14 bases between. In germline, CDR1 is MDHEN, CDR2 SYDVKM. This CDR3 comprises 14 residues.

This chain uses TRBV28 with TRBJ1-2; D gene uncertain. Trimming shortened V by 2 bases and J by 3 bases, and 13 bases separated the two germline ends. The CDR3 is 15 residues long. The germline CDR1 and CDR2 sequences are MDHEN and SYDVKM. CDR3 sequence (DNA): TGTGCCAGCAGTTTAGGGCAGCTCGGAGACTATGGCTACACCTTC. Translated: CASSLGQLGDYGYTF.

The chain employs TRBV5-4 and TRBJ2-7, with D possibly matching TRBD2 (6 bases). From germline, CDR1 is SGHNT and CDR2 YYREEE (reference sequence). Trimming took off 4 bases at V and 1 base at J, with 15 bases between the two ends. This CDR3 spans 15 amino acids. CDR3 coding DNA: TGTGCCAGCAGCCCCGCTGGAGGGAGTTCCTACGAGCAGTACTTC. Protein product: CASSPAGGSSYEQYF. Supplemented by reference TRBV5-4 and TRBJ2-7, the full variable domain reads ETGVTQSPTHLIKTRGQQVTLRCSSQSGHNTVSWYQQALGQGPQFIFQYYREEENGRGNFPPRFSGLQFPNYSSELNVNALELDDSALYLCASSPAGGSSYEQYFGPGTRLTVT.

The count of this clone is one. Other DNA sequences in the same sample also yield this CDR3. The gene calls are TRBV19 and TRBJ1-1, with a possible D match to TRBD1 (5 bases). The germline gives CDR1 LNHDA, CDR2 SQIVND (reference sequence). V lost 0 bases and J 5 bases, leaving 10 bases between the germline ends. This CDR3 spans 14 amino acids. This CDR3 is CASSIDLEGTEAFF. DNA for the CDR3: TGTGCCAGTAGTATAGATCTAGAGGGGACTGAAGCTTTCTTT.

The rearrangement uses TRBV6-4 and TRBJ2-7; perhaps D is TRBD1 or TRBD2 (6 bases each). CDR3 length: 14 residues. Germline CDR1 reads MRHNA; CDR2 reads SNTAGT. V shed 6 bases and J shed 1 base, with 13 bases lying between them. This CDR3 is CASRDSSGSYEQYF. In DNA, the CDR3 is TGTGCCAGCAGGGACAGTAGCGGATCCTACGAGCAGTACTTC.

The rearrangement links TRBV11-2 to TRBJ2-1; 13 bases are shared with TRBD2. CDR1 and CDR2 from the germline V gene are SGHAT and FQNNGV. The CDR3 runs 16 residues. J gave up 9 bases and V 0 bases, and 5 bases lay outside the gene matches. CDR3 sequence (DNA): TGTGCCAGCAGCTTAGATATAGGACTAGCGGGAGTTGAGCAGTTCTTC. It is translated as CASSLDIGLAGVEQFF.

J is TRBJ2-7 and V is TRBV4-1; D call uncertain. The CDR3 contains 14 residues. The germline V gene has CDR1 MGHRA and CDR2 YSYEKL. The V and J ends lost 3 bases and 3 bases respectively, with 12 bases between them. The CDR3 loop is CASSHGVNLYEQYF. CDR3 sequence (DNA): TGCGCCAGCAGCCATGGGGTAAATCTCTACGAGCAGTACTTC.

The chain joins TRBV13 to TRBJ2-5; the match to TRBD2 covers 7 bases. Per the germline V gene, CDR1 is PRHDT and CDR2 is FYEKMQ (reference sequence). V lost 3 bases and J lost 3; bases outside the gene matches: 7. The CDR3 covers 15 residues. CDR3: CASSFSIGGEETQYF. The CDR3 DNA is TGTGCCAGCAGCTTTAGCATTGGGGGGGAAGAGACCCAGTACTTC.

The chain couples TRBV19 to TRBJ2-2; D might be TRBD1 or TRBD2, each matching 5 bases. Germline lookup yields CDR1 LNHDA and CDR2 SQIVND (reference sequence). This CDR3 is 15 amino acids long. Trimming left V 4 bases short and J 7 bases short, with 16 bases between. The CDR3 bases are TGTGCCAGTAGTACAACAAGGCGAGGGGACGGGGAGCTGTTTTTT. It encodes CASSTTRRGDGELFF.

Comments on this clone: Other DNA sequences from this sample encode an identical CDR3 as well. This chain connects TRBV11-2 to TRBJ2-7; D tentatively fits TRBD1 or TRBD2 (5 bases each). The CDR3 runs 13 residues. Germline V lookup: CDR1 SGHAT, CDR2 FQNNGV. Deletions cut 1 base from V and 4 bases from J, with 8 bases between. The CDR3 here is CASSLGDGYEQYF. The DNA of the CDR3 is TGTGCCAGCAGCTTAGGGGACGGATACGAGCAGTACTTC.

The V gene is TRBV6-5, the J gene TRBJ2-3; D call uncertain. V was pared by 3 bases and J by 2 bases, with 9 bases between. CDR1 and CDR2 from the germline V gene are MNHEY and SVGAGI. The CDR3 runs 14 residues. CDR3 nucleotides: TGTGCCAGCAGTTATTCGTCCCTCACAGATACGCAGTATTTT. Translated, it gives CASSYSSLTDTQYF.

The chain carries TRBV5-6 and TRBJ2-5, with TRBD2 matching 10 bases. Germline loops: CDR1 SGHDT, CDR2 YYEEEE. Germline trimming cut 4 bases from V and 0 bases from J; bases unmatched to any gene: 6. The length of the CDR3 is 16 residues. CDR3 loop: CASSLLAGEYQETQYF. CDR3 nucleotides: TGTGCCAGCAGCCTGCTAGCGGGGGAGTACCAAGAGACCCAGTACTTC.

On this clone itself: Distinct nucleotide sequences in the sample also encode this CDR3. The V gene is TRBV27, the J gene TRBJ1-1, with TRBD1 as a possible D gene (5 bases). The CDR3 is made up of 14 amino acids. Germline assignment: CDR1 MNHEY and CDR2 SMNVEV (reference sequence). V was cut by 5 bases and J by 4 bases, with 14 bases left in between. The CDR3 is CASSLLQGRTEAFF. CDR3 nucleotide sequence: TGTGCCAGCAGTCTACTCCAGGGTCGCACTGAAGCTTTCTTT.